This TCR beta chain came from a study of T cells in Graves' hyperthyroidism and ophthalmopathy. Hyperthyroidism in the patients, aged 18 to 65, was newly diagnosed and under 2 months in duration. The CDR3 contains 14 residues. Germline V gives CDR1 SGHVS, CDR2 FNYEAQ. V was cut by 4 bases and J by 8 bases, with 14 bases left in between. This clonotype was recorded at least ten times. The antigen is unknown. Authors of the study amplified TCR beta CDR3 regions from RNA transcripts. Primed by the HTBI set, a first-round RT-PCR was run on the TCR CDR3. MiXCR was run by TCRdb on the multiplex PCR reads, yielding one entry per CDR3 protein. The sample includes roughly 700,000 distinct CDR3 sequences, under 45% of them seen just once. Regarding the study as a whole: Most expanded thyroid clonotypes above 0.001 recurred in blood. Onset of ophthalmopathy came a median roughly 6.4 months after the model predicted it. A 13 V-J model separated ophthalmopathy from stable hyperthyroidism.

The source is a middle-aged woman with Graves' hyperthyroidism. Sequencing used blood. The chain has TRBV7-6 and TRBJ1-4, with D unclear. The CDR3 reads CASSSTWVDEKLFF. Here the CDR3 DNA reads TGTGCCAGCAGCTCGACCTGGGTCGACGAAAAACTGTTTTTT.